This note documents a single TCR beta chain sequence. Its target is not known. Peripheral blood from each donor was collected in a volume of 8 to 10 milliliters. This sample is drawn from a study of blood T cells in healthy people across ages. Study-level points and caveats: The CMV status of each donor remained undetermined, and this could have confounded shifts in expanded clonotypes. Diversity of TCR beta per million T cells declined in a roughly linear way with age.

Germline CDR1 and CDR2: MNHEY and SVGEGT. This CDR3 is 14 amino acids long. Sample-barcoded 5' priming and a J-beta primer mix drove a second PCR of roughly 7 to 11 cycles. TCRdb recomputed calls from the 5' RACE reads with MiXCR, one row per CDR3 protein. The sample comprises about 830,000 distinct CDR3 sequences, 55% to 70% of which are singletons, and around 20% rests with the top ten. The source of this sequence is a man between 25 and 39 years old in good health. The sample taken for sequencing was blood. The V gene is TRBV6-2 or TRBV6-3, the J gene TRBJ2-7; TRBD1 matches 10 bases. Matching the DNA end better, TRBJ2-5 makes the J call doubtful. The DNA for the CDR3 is TGTGCCAGCAGGGAGACAGGGGGCAGTGAGACCCAGTACTTC. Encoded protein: CASRETGGSETQYF.